This is a list of T cell receptor beta chains from one sample in a study of regulatory T cells in long-lasting Graves disease. TCRdb reprocessed the multiplex PCR reads via MiXCR and lists one record per CDR3 protein. The sample has roughly 300,000 distinct CDR3 sequences, 22% seen once. The starting material was peripheral blood mononuclear cells (PBMCs), obtained when the disease was refractory, from a patient treated with antithyroid drugs. The receptors derive from a female donor with Graves disease. CDR3s include the opening cysteine and the closing phenylalanine or tryptophan. A D gene is named only where the DNA matches it firmly. Clone size, where shown, is once, few, many, or a class for clones that have expanded.

many,TRBV28,.,TRBJ1-2,TGTGCCAGCAGTTTCGCCAGGGACTATGGCTACACCTTC,CASSFARDYGYTF
.,TRBV27,TRBD2,TRBJ2-3,TGTGCCAGCAGGCCTCCGCTAATAGCGGGACACGGGACAGATACGCAGTATTTT,CASRPPLIAGHGTDTQYF
many,TRBV11-2,.,TRBJ2-7,TGTGCCAGCAGCTTAGCCGTCTTGAGGGAACAGTACTTC,CASSLAVLREQYF
many,TRBV28,.,TRBJ1-1,TGTGCCAGCAGTTCCCCCCCTCACACTGAAGCTTTCTTT,CASSSPPHTEAFF
.,TRBV30,.,TRBJ2-2,TGTGCCTGGAGTGTGGCTGGGACCACCGGGGAGCTGTTTTTT,CAWSVAGTTGELFF
few,TRBV9,TRBD1,TRBJ1-4,TGTGCCAGCAGCGTAGCCCCGGGACAGACTACTGAAAAACTGTTTTTT,CASSVAPGQTTEKLFF
.,TRBV10-2,.,TRBJ1-2,TGCGCCAGCAGTGAGGGCACAGGGCCTGGCTACACCTTC,CASSEGTGPGYTF
many,TRBV6-1,TRBD1,TRBJ2-7,TGTGCCAGCAGTACAGGGGGCGAAGACGAGCAGTACTTC,CASSTGGEDEQYF
.,TRBV28,.,TRBJ1-6,TGTGCCAGCAGTTTATTCGGGCTGGCTCGTGGGGGACCCCTCCACTTT,CASSLFGLARGGPLHF
many,TRBV27,.,TRBJ2-7,TGTGCCAGCAGACTCACTTCCCGGGACACAAACTACGAGCAGTACTTC,CASRLTSRDTNYEQYF
few,TRBV7-3,.,TRBJ1-4,TGTGCCAGCGCCCTGAGCTTTAATGAAAAACTGTTTTTT,CASALSFNEKLFF
.,TRBV20-1,TRBD1,TRBJ2-5,TGCAGTGCACCCCGGGACAGGGGACAAACGCTTAAAGAGACCCAGTACTTC,CSAPRDRGQTLKETQYF
.,TRBV10-2,.,TRBJ2-7,TGCGCCAGCAGTGATGGGCGGGCGTACTTC,CASSDGRAYF
few,TRBV7-2,TRBD2,TRBJ2-7,TGTGCCAGCAGCTTAGTGGGTCTAGCGGCTTCCTACGAGCAGTACTTC,CASSLVGLAASYEQYF
once,TRBV7-2,TRBD1,TRBJ1-1,TGTGCCAGCAGTTCGGATACAGGGGTTTGGAACACTGAAGCTTTCTTT,CASSSDTGVWNTEAFF
.,TRBV7-9,.,TRBJ1-2,TGTGCCAGCAGCTCTAAGGGGATTAACTATGGCTACACCTTC,CASSSKGINYGYTF
.,TRBV4-3,.,TRBJ1-1,TGCGCCAGCAGCCAATGGCTTTTGAACACTGAAGCTTTCTTT,CASSQWLLNTEAFF
many,TRBV6-5,.,TRBJ1-1,TGTGCCAGCAGTTACGGGACCTCGGTCACTGAAGCTTTCTTT,CASSYGTSVTEAFF
few,TRBV5-4,TRBD1,TRBJ1-4,TGTGCCAGCAGCTCCTACTCCGCCGGGACAGGGAATGAAAAACTGTTTTTT,CASSSYSAGTGNEKLFF
.,TRBV19,.,TRBJ1-6,TGTGCCAGTACCCCCCAGGGGCTGGGACCCCTCCACTTT,CASTPQGLGPLHF
many,TRBV12-3/TRBV12-4,TRBD1,TRBJ2-2,TGTGCCAGCTCAGCCGGGCTGACAGGGGGCACCGGGGAGCTGTTTTTT,CASSAGLTGGTGELFF
.,TRBV9,TRBD2,TRBJ2-7,TGTGCCAGCAGCTTGGGGACTAGCGGGAGATGGCAGTACTTC,CASSLGTSGRWQYF
.,TRBV11-2,.,TRBJ2-5,TGTGCCAGCAGCTTGGTCGGCAGCCAAGAGACCCAGTACTTC,CASSLVGSQETQYF